These 21 T cell receptor beta chains share one sample of origin, sequenced in a study of OX40 agonist ivuxolimab in advanced cancers. Assay: immunoSEQ multiplex PCR; the TCRdb copy retains only in-frame clones and omits some. The sample lists under 80,000 clones, roughly 93% seen once, with about 0.32% in the top ten. The sample was CD4+ or CD8+ T cells sorted from blood, taken in a trial of the OX40 agonist ivuxolimab. The receptors come from an adult with an advanced solid tumor such as melanoma, head and neck, liver or kidney cancer.

The CDR3 DNA follows: TGCGCCAGCAGCCAAGATCCCGGGACTGAAGCTTTCTTT. Translation gives CASSQDPGTEAFF. The chain joins TRBV4-1 to TRBJ1-1; D gene unclear. The length of the CDR3 is 13 residues. Germline V gene sequence: CDR1 MGHRA, CDR2 YSYEKL. V shed 0 bases and J shed 5 bases, with 7 bases lying between them.

Only one count was recorded for this clone. This chain joins TRBV7-2 and TRBJ1-4; TRBD1 matches at 7 bases. The V gene's germline CDR1 is SGHTA and CDR2 FQGNSA. The CDR3 has 17 residues. V shed 5 bases and J 8 bases; nucleotides not matched to a gene: 17. The CDR3 is CASSPGRGRTTREKLFF. In DNA, the CDR3 is TGTGCCAGCAGCCCCGGGAGGGGGCGAACCACCAGGGAAAAACTGTTTTTT.

The V gene is TRBV6-1, the J gene TRBJ1-6; D is perhaps TRBD1 (5 bases). Germline assignment: CDR1 MNHNS and CDR2 SASEGT. CDR3 size: 15 residues. The V end was cut by 8 bases, the J end by 5 bases, with 16 bases between. The CDR3 DNA sequence: TGTGCCAGCCCAATGAGGGACGGAAATAATTCACCCCTCCACTTT. It codes for CASPMRDGNNSPLHF.

The V and J genes are TRBV27 and TRBJ1-4; TRBD1 aligns across 9 bases. V dropped 6 bases and J dropped 5; count of bases not matched to a gene: 7. The germline CDR1 and CDR2 sequences are MNHEY and SMNVEV (reference sequence). This CDR3 has 15 amino acids. The CDR3 nucleotides read TGTGCCAGCAGGAAACAGGGGGCTGGAAATGAAAAACTGTTTTTT. Translated: CASRKQGAGNEKLFF.

The V gene is TRBV5-4, the J gene TRBJ1-2; TRBD1 matches 9 bases. Per the germline V gene, CDR1 is SGHNT and CDR2 is YYREEE (reference sequence). After removal of 6 bases from V and 4 bases from J, the junction contained 10 bases not matched to a gene. The CDR3 consists of 15 residues. The CDR3, as DNA: TGTGCCAGCACCACAGGGGGCGCCCCCCGCTATGGCTACACCTTC. This encodes CASTTGGAPRYGYTF. Full variable domain (missing parts from reference TRBV5-4 and TRBJ1-2): ETGVTQSPTHLIKTRGQQVTLRCSSQSGHNTVSWYQQALGQGPQFIFQYYREEENGRGNFPPRFSGLQFPNYSSELNVNALELDDSALYLCASTTGGAPRYGYTFGSGTRLTVV.

This clone was recorded only once. The chain uses TRBV5-1 and TRBJ2-5; either TRBD1 or TRBD2 may supply D (6 bases each). V was pared by 0 bases and J by 2 bases, with 14 bases between. Germline CDR1 SGHRS, CDR2 YFSETQ. The CDR3 totals 16 residues. CDR3 residues: CASSLGLVQGQETQYF. The CDR3 coding sequence is TGCGCCAGCAGCTTGGGACTAGTCCAGGGGCAAGAGACCCAGTACTTC.

The chain joins TRBV15 to TRBJ2-7; D ambiguous. The CDR3 spans 15 residues. Trimming pared 1 base from V and 2 bases from J, leaving 12 bases between. Per germline, CDR1 LNHNV and CDR2 YYDKDF (reference sequence). The CDR3 sequence is CATSRVRKGTYEQYF. DNA for the CDR3: TGTGCCACCAGCAGAGTGCGGAAAGGGACCTACGAGCAGTACTTC.

The CDR3 loop is CSVEEGPDTQYF. For the CDR3, the DNA is TGCAGCGTTGAAGAGGGCCCAGATACGCAGTATTTT. The chain has TRBV29-1 and TRBJ2-3; D gene unclear. With 0 bases removed from V and 4 bases from J, the gap between germline ends came to 5 bases. Germline CDR1 SQVTM, CDR2 ANQGSEA. The CDR3 totals 12 residues.

V and J are TRBV30 and TRBJ1-3; D is unresolved. This CDR3 is built from 13 residues. In germline, CDR1 is GTSNPN, CDR2 SVGIG (reference sequence). V was shortened by 2 bases and J by 2 bases, with 7 bases between the two germline ends. CDR3 in amino acids: CAWSTAAGNTIYF. Here the CDR3 DNA reads TGTGCCTGGAGTACGGCTGCTGGAAACACCATATATTTT.

This clone occurred once. The CDR3 sequence is CAWSPPDREYQPQHF. The CDR3 DNA follows: TGTGCCTGGAGTCCTCCCGACAGGGAGTATCAGCCCCAGCATTTT. This sequence joins TRBV30 and TRBJ1-5; 7 bases map to TRBD1. J lost 5 bases, V lost 2 bases, and 9 bases had no gene match. The CDR3 contains 15 residues. Germline CDR1 and CDR2: GTSNPN and SVGIG (reference sequence).

The J gene is TRBJ2-1, the V gene TRBV7-2, with 10 positions matching TRBD1. The CDR3 has 15 residues. The V gene's germline CDR1 is SGHTA and CDR2 FQGNSA. V dropped 3 bases and J dropped 4; count of bases not matched to a gene: 3. The CDR3, as DNA: TGTGCCAGCAGCTTTCGGACAGGGGGATACAATGAGCAGTTCTTC. The encoded protein is CASSFRTGGYNEQFF.

The J gene is TRBJ2-1, the V gene TRBV7-8; 9 bases align to TRBD2. This CDR3 spans 16 amino acids. The J segment lost 9 bases and the V segment lost 5 bases, leaving 14 bases of the junction unmatched. Per germline, CDR1 SGHVS and CDR2 FQNEAQ. The DNA of the CDR3 is TGTGCCAGCAGCGCAAAGGTGGCTAGCGGGATGCTTGAGCAGTTCTTC. Translation: CASSAKVASGMLEQFF.

The genes are TRBV7-6 and TRBJ2-1; tentatively, D is TRBD2 (5 bases). The germline V and J ends were trimmed by 1 base and 0 bases, with 16 bases remaining between them. CDR1 and CDR2 (germline): SGHVS, FNYEAQ. CDR3 length: 18 amino acids. In nucleotides, the CDR3 is TGTGCCAGCAGCTTAGGCGCCTCGGGGTTCAGCTCCTACAATGAGCAGTTCTTC. Protein sequence: CASSLGASGFSSYNEQFF.

The chain has TRBV7-2 and TRBJ2-5, with a possible D match to TRBD2 (6 bases). Trimming removed 4 bases from V and 11 bases from J, with 11 bases in between. Germline V gives CDR1 SGHTA, CDR2 FQGNSA. This CDR3 has 11 residues. This CDR3 is CASSSLGGQYF. CDR3 DNA sequence: TGTGCCAGCAGCTCCCTCGGGGGACAGTACTTC.

The genes are TRBV5-1 and TRBJ2-5; D is possibly TRBD2 (5 bases). CDR3 length equals 16 residues. Looked up from germline, CDR1 is SGHRS and CDR2 is YFSETQ. The ends were cut back, 0 bases at V and 2 bases at J, with 14 bases in the middle. The CDR3, as DNA: TGCGCCAGCAGCTTGGGTTCTGGCAGGACTCAAGAGACCCAGTACTTC. Amino acids: CASSLGSGRTQETQYF.

The chain carries TRBV4-3 and TRBJ1-2, with 10 bases aligning to TRBD1. Germline V CDR1 and CDR2: LGHNA, YSLEER. The V gene end was trimmed by 0 bases and the J gene end by 8 bases; junction bases not matched to a gene: 9. The CDR3 is 16 residues long. CDR3 sequence: CASSQDLGDRGHGYTF. Written as DNA, the CDR3 is TGCGCCAGCAGCCAAGATTTAGGGGACAGGGGACACGGCTACACCTTC.

This sequence joins TRBV29-1 and TRBJ2-1; D call uncertain. The CDR3 contains 13 residues. V gave up 6 bases and J gave up 4 bases, with 13 bases separating them. Germline V gene data show CDR1 as SQVTM and CDR2 as ANQGSEA. CDR3 bases: TGCAGCGTGACGCCAGTATCTTACAATGAGCAGTTCTTC. Translating gives CSVTPVSYNEQFF.

V and J are TRBV28 and TRBJ2-1, with 8 bases that match TRBD1. The trim removed 1 base at V and 5 bases at J, leaving 7 bases unmatched. Germline CDR1 reads MDHEN; CDR2 reads SYDVKM. CDR3 length equals 16 residues. Here the CDR3 DNA reads TGTGCCAGCAGTTTATCTGGACAGGGTAGGGACAATGAGCAGTTCTTC. Protein sequence: CASSLSGQGRDNEQFF.

This chain joins TRBV6-6 and TRBJ1-1; D perhaps matches TRBD1 (5 bases). Trimming pared 2 bases from V and 4 bases from J, leaving 14 bases between. CDR3 length equals 15 residues. Germline CDR1 reads MNHNY; CDR2 reads SVGAGI (reference sequence). The CDR3 nucleotides are TGTGCCAGCAGTTACATGGGGCAGGGCGTCACTGAAGCTTTCTTT. Translated, it gives CASSYMGQGVTEAFF.

V and J are TRBV6-5 and TRBJ2-7; tentative D call: TRBD1 (5 bases). CDR1 MNHEY and CDR2 SVGAGI come from the germline V gene. There are 15 residues in the CDR3. Between the trimmed V and J ends, which lost 3 bases and 1 base, there was a span of 13 bases. The CDR3 DNA sequence: TGTGCCAGCAGTTATGTAGGAACAGGTTCCTACGAGCAGTACTTC. Translating it yields CASSYVGTGSYEQYF.

CDR3 sequence reads: CASSSGLAVYEQYF. In DNA, the CDR3 is TGTGCCAGCAGCTCGGGACTAGCGGTCTACGAGCAGTACTTC. This chain connects TRBV11-2 to TRBJ2-7, with TRBD2 matching over 11 bases. The ends lost 4 bases at V and 3 bases at J; junction bases unmatched: 2. Germline CDR1 reads SGHAT; CDR2 reads FQNNGV. The CDR3 runs 14 residues.